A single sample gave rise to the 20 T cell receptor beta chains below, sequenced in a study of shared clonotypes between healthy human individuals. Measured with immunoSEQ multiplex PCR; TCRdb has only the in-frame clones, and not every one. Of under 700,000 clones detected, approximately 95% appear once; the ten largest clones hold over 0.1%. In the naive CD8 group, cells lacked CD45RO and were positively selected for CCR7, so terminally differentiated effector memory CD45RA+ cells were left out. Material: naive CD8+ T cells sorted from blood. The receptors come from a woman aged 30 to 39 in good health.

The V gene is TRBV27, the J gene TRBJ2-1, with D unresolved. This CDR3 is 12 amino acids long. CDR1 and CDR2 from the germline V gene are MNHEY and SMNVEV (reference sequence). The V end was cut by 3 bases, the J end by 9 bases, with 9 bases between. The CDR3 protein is CASSFPRSEQFF. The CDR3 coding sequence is TGTGCCAGCAGTTTCCCGCGCTCTGAGCAGTTCTTC.

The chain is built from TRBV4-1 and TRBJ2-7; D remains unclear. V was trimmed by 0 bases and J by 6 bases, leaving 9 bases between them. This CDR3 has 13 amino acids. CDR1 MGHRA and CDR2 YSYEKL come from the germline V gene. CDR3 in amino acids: CASSQDPESEQYF. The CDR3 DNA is TGCGCCAGCAGCCAAGATCCTGAAAGCGAGCAGTACTTC.

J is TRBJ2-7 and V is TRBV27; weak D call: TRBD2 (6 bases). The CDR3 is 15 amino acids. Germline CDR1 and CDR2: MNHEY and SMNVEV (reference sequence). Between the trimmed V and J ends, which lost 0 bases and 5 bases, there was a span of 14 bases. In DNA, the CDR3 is TGTGCCAGCAGTTTATCATGGGGGAGGATCGACGAGCAGTACTTC. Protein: CASSLSWGRIDEQYF.

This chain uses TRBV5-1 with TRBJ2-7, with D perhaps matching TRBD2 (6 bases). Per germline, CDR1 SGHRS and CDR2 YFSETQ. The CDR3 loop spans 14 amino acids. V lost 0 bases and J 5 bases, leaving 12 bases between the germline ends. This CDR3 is CASSLAGVINEQYF. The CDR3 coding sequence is TGCGCCAGCAGCTTGGCGGGAGTAATAAACGAGCAGTACTTC.

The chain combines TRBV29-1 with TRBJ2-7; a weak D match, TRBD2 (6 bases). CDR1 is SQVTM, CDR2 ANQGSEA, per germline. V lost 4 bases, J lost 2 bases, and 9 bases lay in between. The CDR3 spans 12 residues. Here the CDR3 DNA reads TGCAGCGTTGTTAGCGGAGCCTACGAGCAGTACTTC. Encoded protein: CSVVSGAYEQYF.

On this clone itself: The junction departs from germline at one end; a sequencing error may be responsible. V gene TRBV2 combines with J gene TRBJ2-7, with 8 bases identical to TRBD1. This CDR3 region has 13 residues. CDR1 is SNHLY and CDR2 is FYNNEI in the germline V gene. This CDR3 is CASKDRVSHEQYF. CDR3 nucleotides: TGTGCCAGCAAGGACAGGGTCTCCCACGAGCAGTACTTC.

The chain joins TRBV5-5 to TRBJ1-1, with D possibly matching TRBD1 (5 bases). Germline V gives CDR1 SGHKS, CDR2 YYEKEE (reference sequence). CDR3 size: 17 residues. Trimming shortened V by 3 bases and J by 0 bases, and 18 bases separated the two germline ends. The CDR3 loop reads CASSSRTTIYMNTEAFF. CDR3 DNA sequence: TGTGCCAGCAGCTCGAGGACAACTATCTATATGAACACTGAAGCTTTCTTT.

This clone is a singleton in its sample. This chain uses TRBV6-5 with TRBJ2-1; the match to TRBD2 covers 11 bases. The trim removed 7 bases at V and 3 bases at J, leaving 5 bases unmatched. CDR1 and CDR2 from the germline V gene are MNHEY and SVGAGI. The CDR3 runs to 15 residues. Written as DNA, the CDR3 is TGTGCCAGCAAGCAAACTAGCGGGAGCTACAATGAGCAGTTCTTC. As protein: CASKQTSGSYNEQFF.

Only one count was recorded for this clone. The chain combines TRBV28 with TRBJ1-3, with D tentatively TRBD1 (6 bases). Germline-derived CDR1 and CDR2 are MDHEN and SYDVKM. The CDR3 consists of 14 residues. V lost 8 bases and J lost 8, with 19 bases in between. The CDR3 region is CASGLRQEGDTIYF. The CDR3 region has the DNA TGTGCCAGCGGATTGAGACAGGAAGGGGACACCATATATTTT.

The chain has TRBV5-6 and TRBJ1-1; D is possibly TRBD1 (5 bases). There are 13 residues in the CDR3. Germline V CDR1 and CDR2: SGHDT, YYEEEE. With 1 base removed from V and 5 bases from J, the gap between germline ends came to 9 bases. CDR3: CASSLTGTTEAFF. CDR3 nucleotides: TGTGCCAGCAGCTTGACAGGTACGACTGAAGCTTTCTTT.

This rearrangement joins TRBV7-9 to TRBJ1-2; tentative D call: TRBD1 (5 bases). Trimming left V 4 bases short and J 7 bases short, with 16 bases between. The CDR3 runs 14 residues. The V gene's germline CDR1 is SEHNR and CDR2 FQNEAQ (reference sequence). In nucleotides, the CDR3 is TGTGCCAGCAGCTATGGACACCGAGGACTTGGCTACACCTTC. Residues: CASSYGHRGLGYTF.

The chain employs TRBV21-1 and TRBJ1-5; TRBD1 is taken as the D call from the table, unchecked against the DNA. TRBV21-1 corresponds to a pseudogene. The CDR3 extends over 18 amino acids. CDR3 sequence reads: CASSSGSTGQGLAQPQHF. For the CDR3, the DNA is TGTGCCAGCAGCTCCGGATCAACGGGACAGGGTCTTGCTCAGCCCCAGCATTTT.

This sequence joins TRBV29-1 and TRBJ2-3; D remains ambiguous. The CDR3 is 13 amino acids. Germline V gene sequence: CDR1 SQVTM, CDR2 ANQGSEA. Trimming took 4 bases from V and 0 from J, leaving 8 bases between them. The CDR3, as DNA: TGCAGCGTTGTGATCCCGAGCACAGATACGCAGTATTTT. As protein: CSVVIPSTDTQYF.

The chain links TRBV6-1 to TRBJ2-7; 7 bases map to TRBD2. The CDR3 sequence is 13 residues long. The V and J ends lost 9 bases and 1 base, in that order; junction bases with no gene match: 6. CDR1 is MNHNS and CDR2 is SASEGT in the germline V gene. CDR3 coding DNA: TGTGCCAGTCGGCTAGCGGCTTCCTACGAGCAGTACTTC. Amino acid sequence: CASRLAASYEQYF.

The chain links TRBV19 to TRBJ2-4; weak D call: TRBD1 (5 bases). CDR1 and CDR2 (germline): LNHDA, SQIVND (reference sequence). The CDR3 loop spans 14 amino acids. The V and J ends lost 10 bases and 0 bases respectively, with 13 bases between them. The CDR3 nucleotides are TGTGCCACCCAAGGGGCTATAGCCAAAAACATTCAGTACTTC. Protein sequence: CATQGAIAKNIQYF. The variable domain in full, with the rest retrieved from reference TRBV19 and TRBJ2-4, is DGGITQSPKYLFRKEGQNVTLSCEQNLNHDAMYWYRQDPGQGLRLIYYSQIVNDFQKGDIAEGYSVSREKKESFPLTVTSAQKNPTAFYLCATQGAIAKNIQYFGAGTRLSVL.

In DNA, the CDR3 is TGTGCCAGCAGTGAATTTTTACAGGGGAATTCACCCCTCCACTTT. Residues: CASSEFLQGNSPLHF. This sequence joins TRBV25-1 and TRBJ1-6; 7 positions match TRBD1. This CDR3 spans 15 amino acids. Germline loops: CDR1 MGHDK, CDR2 SYGVNS. With V trimmed by 1 base and J by 7 bases, 4 bases remained unmatched.

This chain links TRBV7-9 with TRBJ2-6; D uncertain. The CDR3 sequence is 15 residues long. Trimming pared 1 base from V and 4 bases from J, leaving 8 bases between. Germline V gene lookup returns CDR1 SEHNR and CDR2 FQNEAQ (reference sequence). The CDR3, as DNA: TGTGCCAGCAGCTTAGTGGTTTACGGGGCCAACGTCCTGACTTTC. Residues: CASSLVVYGANVLTF.

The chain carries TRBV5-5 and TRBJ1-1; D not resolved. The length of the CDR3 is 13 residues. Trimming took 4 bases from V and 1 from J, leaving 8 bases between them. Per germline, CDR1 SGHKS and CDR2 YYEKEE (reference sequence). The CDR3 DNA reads TGTGCCAGCAGCCCCGAAGGGAACACTGAAGCTTTCTTT. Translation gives CASSPEGNTEAFF.

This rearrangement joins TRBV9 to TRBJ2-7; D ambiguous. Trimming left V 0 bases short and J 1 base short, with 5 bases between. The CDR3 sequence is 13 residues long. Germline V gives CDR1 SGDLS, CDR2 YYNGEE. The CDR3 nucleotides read TGTGCCAGCAGCGTAGCGCCATCCTACGAGCAGTACTTC. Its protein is CASSVAPSYEQYF.

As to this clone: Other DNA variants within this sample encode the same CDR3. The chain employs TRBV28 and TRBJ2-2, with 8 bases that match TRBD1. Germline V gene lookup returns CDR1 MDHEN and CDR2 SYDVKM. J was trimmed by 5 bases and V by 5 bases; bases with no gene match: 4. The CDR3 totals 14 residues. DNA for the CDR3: TGTGCCAGCAGTAGAACAGGGGGTACCGGGGAGCTGTTTTTT. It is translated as CASSRTGGTGELFF.